These 31 T cell receptor beta chains were all obtained from the same sample, sequenced in a study of blood T cell repertoires in COVID-19. Clones were read by immunoSEQ multiplex PCR, and TCRdb kept only the in-frame ones, dropping some. The sample shows about 100,000 clones, 70% to 80% of them seen only once. Source material: peripheral blood. Source of these receptors: a man in his sixties or seventies with active or convalescent COVID-19.

V gene TRBV18 combines with J gene TRBJ2-5; D call uncertain. The V end was cut by 3 bases, the J end by 3 bases, with 2 bases between. Germline CDR1 reads KGHSH; CDR2 reads LQKENI. The CDR3 runs to 11 residues. DNA for the CDR3: TGTGCCAGCTCACCCGAAGAGACCCAGTACTTC. It codes for CASSPEETQYF. Variable domain in full (rest from reference TRBV18 and TRBJ2-5): NAGVMQNPRHLVRRRGQEARLRCSPMKGHSHVYWYRQLPEEGLKFMVYLQKENIIDESGMPKERFSAEFPKEGPSILRIQQVVRGDSAAYFCASSPEETQYFGPGTRLLVL.

The V gene is TRBV4-1, the J gene TRBJ1-4, with 7 bases that match TRBD1. Germline V lookup: CDR1 MGHRA, CDR2 YSYEKL. With 4 bases clipped from V and 7 bases from J, the junction kept 3 bases outside the gene matches. CDR3 length: 13 residues. CDR3 bases: TGCGCCAGCAGCCCGGACAGGTTTGAAAAACTGTTTTTT. Its protein is CASSPDRFEKLFF.

This chain uses TRBV5-1 with TRBJ2-7, with D possibly TRBD2 on 6 matching bases. The CDR3 is 12 amino acids. Germline lookup yields CDR1 SGHRS and CDR2 YFSETQ. The V end was cut by 4 bases, the J end by 1 base, with 6 bases between. CDR3 amino acids: CASSAGSYEQYF. Written as DNA, the CDR3 is TGCGCCAGCAGCGCGGGATCCTACGAGCAGTACTTC.

This clone was counted only a few times. The gene calls are TRBV28 and TRBJ1-1; 8 bases match TRBD1. The CDR3 totals 15 residues. The J segment lost 2 bases and the V segment lost 6 bases, leaving 8 bases of the junction unmatched. The germline V gene encodes CDR1 MDHEN and CDR2 SYDVKM. In nucleotides, the CDR3 is TGTGCCAGCAGACAGGGGGGTAGGATAAACACTGAAGCTTTCTTT. It is translated as CASRQGGRINTEAFF.

This CDR3 reads CASSLLGVGNEQFF. The CDR3 coding sequence is TGTGCCAGCAGCCTCTTAGGGGTCGGCAATGAGCAGTTCTTC. The chain couples TRBV6-5 to TRBJ2-1, with D perhaps matching TRBD1 (5 bases). V lost 6 bases, J lost 6 bases, and 15 bases lay in between. CDR3 length: 14 amino acids. Germline V lookup: CDR1 MNHEY, CDR2 SVGAGI.

Note on this clone: Relative to the germline gene, one junction end is altered; a read error may explain this. The chain combines TRBV27 with TRBJ2-7; unclear D gene. CDR3 size: 13 residues. Germline values: CDR1 MNHEY, CDR2 SMNVEV (reference sequence). CDR3 amino acids: CASSLSDNYEQYF. The CDR3 DNA sequence: TGTGCTAGCAGTTTAAGTGACAACTACGAGCAGTACTTC.

Note on this clone: Other nucleotide sequences in the sample specify the same CDR3. V and J are TRBV5-8 and TRBJ1-2; D is perhaps TRBD1 (5 bases). There are 14 residues in the CDR3. The V end lost 1 base, the J end lost 3 bases, and 10 bases lay between the germline ends. The germline V gene encodes CDR1 SGHTS and CDR2 YDEGEE. CDR3 DNA: TGTGCCAGCAGCTTGCGGGGGTCAGACTATGGCTACACCTTC. Its protein product is CASSLRGSDYGYTF.

This clone was observed a single time. The CDR3 spells CASSPQDRGNYGYTF. CDR3 coding DNA: TGTGCCAGTTCCCCCCAGGACAGGGGAAACTATGGCTACACCTTC. This chain links TRBV28 with TRBJ1-2; 9 bases align to TRBD1. In germline, CDR1 is MDHEN, CDR2 SYDVKM. The CDR3 covers 15 residues. V lost 9 bases, J lost 2 bases, and 10 bases stayed unmatched.

The count of this clone is one. J is TRBJ2-1 and V is TRBV5-4, with 12 nucleotides matching TRBD2. Germline CDR1 SGHNT, CDR2 YYREEE (reference sequence). Trimming removed 5 bases from V and 0 bases from J; junction bases left unmatched: 3. The CDR3 covers 16 residues. In DNA form, the CDR3 reads TGTGCCAGCAGGACTAGCGGGAGTAGCTCCTACAATGAGCAGTTCTTC. It yields the protein CASRTSGSSSYNEQFF.

The rearrangement links TRBV5-4 to TRBJ2-1; tentative D call: TRBD2 (7 bases). CDR3 size: 11 residues. V lost 7 bases to trimming and J lost 10 bases, with 12 bases between them. Germline V lookup: CDR1 SGHNT, CDR2 YYREEE (reference sequence). The CDR3 sequence is CASGGAGEQFF. CDR3 in DNA: TGTGCCAGCGGGGGGGCAGGCGAGCAGTTCTTC.

The chain has TRBV24-1 and TRBJ2-7; TRBD2 might be the D (5 bases). V shed 3 bases and J shed 3 bases, with 14 bases lying between them. CDR1 is KGHDR and CDR2 is SFDVKD in the germline V gene. The length of the CDR3 is 15 residues. CDR3 nucleotides: TGTGCCACCAGTGATAGCGGCTCACGGATCTACGAGCAGTACTTC. Translating it yields CATSDSGSRIYEQYF.

The chain combines TRBV18 with TRBJ1-5, with TRBD1 identical over 8 bases. V lost 9 bases to trimming and J lost 5 bases; unmatched junction nucleotides: 6. Germline V gene data show CDR1 as KGHSH and CDR2 as LQKENI. This CDR3 is 13 amino acids long. DNA for the CDR3: TGTGCCAGTCAACCGACAGGGGATCAGCCCCAGCATTTT. This gives the protein CASQPTGDQPQHF.

The J gene is TRBJ2-5, the V gene TRBV9; 8 bases match TRBD1. Germline V gives CDR1 SGDLS, CDR2 YYNGEE. The CDR3 length is 15 residues. Unmatched junction bases numbered 4, after V lost 0 bases and J lost 3 bases. The DNA of the CDR3 is TGTGCCAGCAGCGTAGGTTCGACAGGGGAAGAGACCCAGTACTTC. Amino acids: CASSVGSTGEETQYF.

The chain is built from TRBV7-8 and TRBJ2-1, with TRBD2 identical over 14 bases. V shed 5 bases and J 4 bases; nucleotides not matched to a gene: 19. Germline V CDR1 and CDR2: SGHVS, FQNEAQ. This CDR3 spans 21 amino acids. The CDR3 bases are TGTGCCAGCAGCCAATCCGGGACTAGCGGGGGCCCCTGGCTGATTTACAATGAGCAGTTCTTC. The encoded protein is CASSQSGTSGGPWLIYNEQFF. Using reference TRBV7-8 and TRBJ2-1 for the parts outside the CDR3, the full variable domain is GAGVSQSPRYKVAKRGQDVALRCDPISGHVSLFWYQQALGQGPEFLTYFQNEAQLDKSGLPSDRFFAERPEGSVSTLKIQRTQQEDSAVYLCASSQSGTSGGPWLIYNEQFFGPGTRLTVL.

In its sample, this clone was seen once. The genes are TRBV7-9 and TRBJ2-1; the D gene is possibly TRBD1 (5 bases). This CDR3 has 15 amino acids. Trimming pared 0 bases from V and 2 bases from J, leaving 8 bases between. In germline, CDR1 is SEHNR, CDR2 FQNEAQ (reference sequence). This chain's CDR3 is CASSLAGLPYNEQFF. Written as DNA, the CDR3 is TGTGCCAGCAGCTTAGCGGGGCTCCCCTACAATGAGCAGTTCTTC.

The chain couples TRBV19 to TRBJ1-2, with 7 bases lining up with TRBD1. This CDR3 has 13 residues. Trimming removed 3 bases from V and 5 bases from J; junction bases left unmatched: 3. Germline assignment: CDR1 LNHDA and CDR2 SQIVND (reference sequence). The CDR3 region is CASSIGQEYGYTF. The CDR3 DNA is TGTGCCAGTAGTATCGGACAGGAGTATGGCTACACCTTC.

The V gene is TRBV7-3, the J gene TRBJ2-3, with 8 bases fitting TRBD2. The germline V gene has CDR1 SGHTA and CDR2 FQGTGA. J was trimmed by 0 bases and V by 8 bases; bases with no gene match: 7. This CDR3 spans 15 amino acids. CDR3 region: CASASGGSSTDTQYF. CDR3 DNA sequence: TGTGCCAGCGCAAGCGGGGGATCTAGCACAGATACGCAGTATTTT.

The chain combines TRBV10-3 with TRBJ2-5, with TRBD1 matching over 9 bases. CDR3 length: 13 amino acids. Trimming cost V 10 bases and J 5 bases; bases outside gene matches: 8. Per germline, CDR1 ENHRY and CDR2 SYGVKD. CDR3 in amino acids: CATRGQGTETQYF. CDR3 sequence (DNA): TGTGCCACCCGGGGACAGGGCACGGAGACCCAGTACTTC.

The chain uses TRBV7-2 and TRBJ2-7; D is unresolved. CDR1 is SGHTA and CDR2 is FQGNSA in the germline V gene. Trimming removed 5 bases from V and 5 bases from J, with 10 bases in between. This CDR3 is 12 amino acids long. The CDR3 DNA follows: TGTGCCAGCAGCCGAATTCCTAACGAGCAGTACTTC. Amino acids: CASSRIPNEQYF. Full variable domain (outside the CDR3, taken from reference TRBV7-2 and TRBJ2-7): GAGVSQSPSNKVTEKGKDVELRCDPISGHTALYWYRQSLGQGLEFLIYFQGNSAPDKSGLPSDRFSAERTGGSVSTLTIQRTQQEDSAVYLCASSRIPNEQYFGPGTRLTVT.

CDR3 in amino acids: CASSLVRGGHEQFF. DNA of the CDR3: TGTGCCAGCAGCTTAGTCCGGGGGGGCCATGAGCAGTTCTTC. J is TRBJ2-1 and V is TRBV7-2, with 8 bases matching TRBD2. V trimming: 1 base; J trimming: 8 bases; junction bases outside the gene matches: 4. Germline V gives CDR1 SGHTA, CDR2 FQGNSA. The CDR3 totals 14 residues.

The chain carries TRBV5-1 and TRBJ1-1; D is undetermined. This CDR3 is 13 amino acids long. V was pared by 0 bases and J by 5 bases, with 8 bases between. CDR1 is SGHRS, CDR2 YFSETQ, per germline. The CDR3 region has the DNA TGCGCCAGCAGCTTGGGGCGGCAGACTGAAGCTTTCTTT. It translates to CASSLGRQTEAFF.

The chain carries TRBV5-1 and TRBJ1-1, with TRBD1 matching 7 bases. Trimming took 4 bases from V and 0 from J; bases not matched to a gene: 12. The V gene's germline CDR1 is SGHRS and CDR2 YFSETQ. This CDR3 is 17 amino acids long. This CDR3 reads CASSPRMTGSVNTEAFF. The CDR3 DNA sequence: TGCGCCAGCAGCCCCCGGATGACAGGGTCCGTGAACACTGAAGCTTTCTTT. Full variable domain (rest looked up from reference TRBV5-1 and TRBJ1-1): KAGVTQTPRYLIKTRGQQVTLSCSPISGHRSVSWYQQTPGQGLQFLFEYFSETQRNKGNFPGRFSGRQFSNSRSEMNVSTLELGDSALYLCASSPRMTGSVNTEAFFGQGTRLTVV.

The genes are TRBV27 and TRBJ1-4; D is perhaps TRBD1 (5 bases). The CDR3 contains 15 residues. The V end lost 1 base, the J end lost 5 bases, and 11 bases lay between the germline ends. Germline CDR1 and CDR2: MNHEY and SMNVEV (reference sequence). This CDR3 reads CASSLLGRVNEKLFF. CDR3 DNA: TGTGCCAGCAGTTTATTAGGCAGGGTGAATGAAAAACTGTTTTTT.

The rearrangement joins TRBV2 to TRBJ1-1, with TRBD1 as a possible D gene (5 bases). Trimming pared 4 bases from V and 5 bases from J, leaving 14 bases between. The CDR3 loop spans 14 amino acids. Germline loops: CDR1 SNHLY, CDR2 FYNNEI. As DNA, the CDR3 is TGTGCCAGCAGTGCCGGGGGGGTAAGAACTGAAGCTTTCTTT. It is translated as CASSAGGVRTEAFF.

This chain's CDR3 is CASSNGQGANYGYTF. The CDR3 coding sequence is TGTGCCAGTAGCAACGGACAGGGGGCTAACTATGGCTACACCTTC. The chain carries TRBV19 and TRBJ1-2, with 10 bases matching TRBD1. Per the germline V gene, CDR1 is LNHDA and CDR2 is SQIVND (reference sequence). V lost 6 bases and J lost 0; bases outside the gene matches: 4. The CDR3 totals 15 residues.

This chain joins TRBV4-2 and TRBJ1-2, with TRBD1 as a possible D gene (6 bases). The germline gives CDR1 LGHNA, CDR2 YNFKEQ. V was shortened by 1 base and J by 9 bases, with 24 bases between the two germline ends. The CDR3 spans 17 residues. CDR3 bases: TGTGCCAGCAGCCAAGCCGGAGCCGACAGGTTGTGGAGTAGCTACACCTTC. This sequence encodes CASSQAGADRLWSSYTF.

The chain employs TRBV7-8 and TRBJ2-3; weak D call: TRBD1 (6 bases). CDR1 and CDR2 from the germline V gene are SGHVS and FQNEAQ. With 4 bases removed from V and 3 bases from J, the gap between germline ends came to 14 bases. The CDR3 spans 15 residues. The DNA for the CDR3 is TGTGCCAGCAGCTCCCAGCCAAGGGGGACAGATACGCAGTATTTT. This encodes CASSSQPRGTDTQYF.

V is TRBV30 and J is TRBJ2-2; 13 nucleotides agree with TRBD2. Germline CDR1 is GTSNPN and CDR2 is SVGIG (reference sequence). Germline trimming cut 0 bases from V and 6 bases from J; bases unmatched to any gene: 4. This CDR3 spans 16 amino acids. The CDR3, as DNA: TGTGCCTGGAGTGTCGGGACTAGCGGGATACCCGGGGAGCTGTTTTTT. Residues: CAWSVGTSGIPGELFF. Drawing the rest from reference TRBV30 and TRBJ2-2, the complete variable domain is SQTIHQWPATLVQPVGSPLSLECTVEGTSNPNLYWYRQAAGRGLQLLFYSVGIGQISSEVPQNLSASRPQDRQFILSSKKLLLSDSGFYLCAWSVGTSGIPGELFFGEGSRLTVL.

A remark on this clone: Other DNA variants within this sample encode the same CDR3. V and J are TRBV6-5 and TRBJ1-3; D possibly corresponds to TRBD1 (5 bases). CDR1 and CDR2 from the germline V gene are MNHEY and SVGAGI. V was shortened by 3 bases and J by 0 bases, with 9 bases between the two germline ends. The CDR3 sequence is 15 residues long. CDR3 sequence (DNA): TGTGCCAGCAGTTATGGGGCAGGCTCTGGAAACACCATATATTTT. Its translation is CASSYGAGSGNTIYF.

V and J are TRBV5-1 and TRBJ2-1, with 7 bases matching TRBD2. The V and J ends lost 7 bases and 3 bases, in that order; junction bases with no gene match: 4. The CDR3 is made up of 13 amino acids. CDR1 SGHRS and CDR2 YFSETQ come from the germline V gene. CDR3 bases: TGCGCCAGCGCACGGACTAGCTACAATGAGCAGTTCTTC. This gives the protein CASARTSYNEQFF.

V is TRBV14 and J is TRBJ2-5; 7 bases map to TRBD1. Germline trimming cut 2 bases from V and 3 bases from J; bases unmatched to any gene: 12. In germline, CDR1 is SGHDN, CDR2 FVKESK. This CDR3 has 17 residues. Here the CDR3 reads CASSQRQGTRTEETQYF. The CDR3 DNA follows: TGTGCCAGCAGCCAAAGACAGGGCACGAGGACCGAAGAGACCCAGTACTTC.